This is a list of T cell receptor beta chains from one sample in a study of identifying expanded T cells in peripheral blood. The table came from immunoSEQ multiplex PCR; TCRdb's copy has only in-frame clones and leaves some out. The profile shows 84,000 or so clones, over 75% of them singletons. The sequenced material came from blood. The source of these receptors is a person aged 18 to 70 in good health. The CDR3 runs from the conserved cysteine through the conserved F or W. D genes are given only for firm matches. A clone size is listed for some rows: how often the clone was seen (once, few, many), or a class if it is expanded.

clone_size d_call j_call v_call cdr3_aa cdr3_nt
- TRBD2 TRBJ2-7 TRBV27 CASSLSGNSYEQYF TGTGCCAGCAGTTTAAGCGGGAACTCCTACGAGCAGTACTTC
medium-sized TRBD2 TRBJ2-2 TRBV7-9 CASSLGTSGSTGELFF TGTGCCAGCAGCTTAGGGACTAGCGGGAGCACCGGGGAGCTGTTTTTT
- - TRBJ2-7 TRBV19 CASSIKYTGPGSYEQYF TGTGCCAGTAGTATTAAATATACCGGGCCCGGGAGCTACGAGCAGTACTTC
- - TRBJ2-7 TRBV27 CASSPRQTYEQYF TGTGCCAGCAGTCCGCGACAGACCTACGAGCAGTACTTC
- TRBD2 TRBJ2-1 TRBV19 CASSKGTSRHNEQFF TGTGCCAGTAGTAAGGGGACTAGCAGACACAATGAGCAGTTCTTC
- - TRBJ2-1 TRBV7-8 CASSLFEDNEQFF TGTGCCAGCAGCTTGTTCGAGGACAATGAGCAGTTCTTC
- - TRBJ1-4 TRBV29-1 CSVAVSGDEKLFF TGCAGCGTTGCCGTCTCAGGGGATGAAAAACTGTTTTTT
- - TRBJ1-3 TRBV9 CASSVDGNTIYF TGTGCCAGCAGCGTAGATGGAAACACCATATATTTT
- - TRBJ2-7 TRBV4-2 CASSQSRLSSYEQYF TGTGCCAGCAGCCAGAGTCGACTGAGCTCCTACGAGCAGTACTTC
- - TRBJ2-5 TRBV4-1 CASSQDSGTQYF TGCGCCAGCAGCCAAGACTCGGGGACCCAGTACTTC
- TRBD1 TRBJ1-5 TRBV28 CASSFVSQGGNQPQHF TGTGCCAGCAGTTTCGTATCCCAGGGGGGCAATCAGCCCCAGCATTTT
- TRBD2 TRBJ2-3 TRBV7-6 CASSLAASGFSTDTQYF TGTGCCAGCAGCTTAGCCGCTAGCGGGTTCAGCACAGATACGCAGTATTTT
- - TRBJ2-3 TRBV7-2 CASSLVATWGANTQYF TGTGCCAGCAGCTTAGTTGCTACCTGGGGGGCCAATACGCAGTATTTT
- - TRBJ1-1 TRBV7-2 CASSLFWGNTEAFF TGTGCCAGCAGCCTCTTCTGGGGGAACACTGAAGCTTTCTTT
- - TRBJ1-1 TRBV7-2 CASSAEPPGGGRAFF TGTGCCAGCAGCGCGGAGCCCCCGGGGGGTGGTCGAGCTTTCTTT
once - TRBJ1-5 TRBV5-6 CASSLHYKDLSNQPQHF TGTGCCAGCAGCCTCCATTACAAGGACCTTTCTAATCAGCCCCAGCATTTT
- - TRBJ2-3 TRBV30 CAWSGTTDTQYF TGTGCCTGGAGTGGAACGACAGATACGCAGTATTTT
- - TRBJ1-4 TRBV10-3 CAISATLTNEKLFF TGTGCCATCAGCGCCACGCTAACTAATGAAAAACTGTTTTTT
few - TRBJ2-7 TRBV10-3 CAISESSSHEQYF TGTGCCATCAGTGAGTCAAGTTCCCACGAGCAGTACTTC
- - TRBJ2-1 TRBV25-1 CASSEYQTGEQFF TGTGCCAGCAGTGAATATCAGACGGGTGAGCAGTTCTTC
few TRBD1 TRBJ1-4 TRBV5-1 CASSLGQGGSNEKLFF TGCGCCAGCAGCTTGGGACAGGGGGGATCTAATGAAAAACTGTTTTTT
- - TRBJ2-2 TRBV6-4 CASSQTGNTGELFF TGTGCCAGCAGTCAAACGGGAAACACCGGGGAGCTGTTTTTT
- - TRBJ2-1 TRBV7-6 CASSPAWSYNEQFF TGTGCCAGCAGCCCCGCTTGGTCCTACAATGAGCAGTTCTTC
- TRBD1 TRBJ2-1 TRBV29-1 CSVEKAEWTGSGRGDYNEQFF TGCAGCGTTGAAAAGGCTGAATGGACAGGGTCCGGCAGAGGGGATTACAATGAGCAGTTCTTC
- - TRBJ2-3 TRBV20-1 CSAKMTDTQYF TGCAGTGCGAAGATGACAGATACGCAGTATTTT
- TRBD1 TRBJ1-4 TRBV27 CASSLTARGDEKLFF TGTGCCAGCAGTTTAACGGCCAGGGGGGACGAAAAACTGTTTTTT
- - TRBJ1-2 TRBV20-1 CSANHGPRGTF TGCAGTGCTAACCATGGGCCTCGGGGCACCTTC
- - TRBJ2-7 TRBV6-7 CASSYPWNGPYEQYF TGTGCCAGCAGTTACCCTTGGAACGGACCTTACGAGCAGTACTTC
- TRBD2 TRBJ2-7 TRBV5-4 CASSLPLAGRHEQYF TGTGCCAGCAGCTTGCCTCTAGCGGGGAGACACGAGCAGTACTTC
- - TRBJ2-2 TRBV18 CATRAQPYSNTGELFF TGTGCCACCAGGGCGCAGCCCTATTCGAACACCGGGGAGCTGTTTTTT
- TRBD1 TRBJ2-1 TRBV4-3 CASSHTGGRYNEQFF TGCGCCAGCAGCCACACAGGGGGGCGGTACAATGAGCAGTTCTTC
many - TRBJ1-6 TRBV7-2 CASSLGRSPLHF TGTGCCAGCAGCTTGGGGCGTTCACCCCTCCACTTT
once TRBD2 TRBJ2-4 TRBV19 CASTAWGGTKNIQYF TGTGCCAGTACCGCATGGGGGGGGACCAAAAACATTCAGTACTTC
- - TRBJ2-5 TRBV9 CASSVVPGVQETQYF TGTGCCAGCAGCGTAGTCCCCGGGGTCCAAGAGACCCAGTACTTC
- TRBD1 TRBJ1-6 TRBV5-6 CASSKTDRVLSPLHF TGTGCCAGCAGCAAAACTGACAGGGTGTTATCACCCCTCCACTTT
- - TRBJ2-1 TRBV4-3 CASSHSAALSEQFF TGCGCCAGCAGCCACAGCGCGGCATTATCCGAGCAGTTCTTC
- - TRBJ2-1 TRBV7-2 CASSPPLALSSYNEQFF TGTGCCAGCAGCCCTCCCCTAGCGCTGAGCTCCTACAATGAGCAGTTCTTC
- TRBD2 TRBJ2-2 TRBV11-2 CASSVVSGGGTGELFF TGTGCCAGCAGCGTGGTTAGCGGGGGGGGAACCGGGGAGCTGTTTTTT
- - TRBJ2-5 TRBV18 CASSPLSSQETQYF TGTGCCAGCTCACCACTTTCTAGCCAAGAGACCCAGTACTTC
- TRBD1 TRBJ2-5 TRBV18 CASSPQGAPEETQYF TGTGCCAGCTCACCCCAGGGGGCGCCAGAAGAGACCCAGTACTTC
- TRBD1 TRBJ1-2 TRBV5-1 CASSPRDREWGGYTF TGCGCCAGCAGCCCCCGGGACAGGGAATGGGGCGGCTACACCTTC
- - TRBJ2-3 TRBV6-1 CASSEGPRGGTDTQYF TGTGCCAGCAGTGAGGGACCGAGAGGGGGCACAGATACGCAGTATTTT
- TRBD2 TRBJ2-2 TRBV7-7 CASSNHPPGLATGELFF TGTGCCAGCAGCAATCATCCCCCGGGACTAGCTACCGGGGAGCTGTTTTTT
- - TRBJ1-2 TRBV10-3 CAIRKGGTNYGYTF TGTGCCATCAGGAAGGGGGGGACTAACTATGGCTACACCTTC
- - TRBJ1-5 TRBV6-5 CASRNSNQPQHF TGTGCCAGCAGAAATAGCAATCAGCCCCAGCATTTT
- - TRBJ1-1 TRBV5-4 CASSTQDLNTEAFF TGTGCCAGCAGTACACAGGACTTGAACACTGAAGCTTTCTTT
- TRBD1 TRBJ2-3 TRBV6-6 CASSKDRVSIDTQYF TGTGCCAGCAGTAAGGACAGGGTATCCATAGATACGCAGTATTTT
- - TRBJ1-3 TRBV12-2 CASRFSNPIGPPSGNTIYF TGTGCAAGTCGCTTTTCGAACCCGATAGGACCTCCTTCTGGAAACACCATATATTTT
- - TRBJ2-4 TRBV27 CASSLTGWNIQYF TGTGCCAGCAGTTTAACAGGTTGGAACATTCAGTACTTC
- TRBD2 TRBJ2-7 TRBV6-6 CASSYSGTRIGYEQYF TGTGCCAGCAGTTACTCCGGGACTAGAATCGGCTACGAGCAGTACTTC
- - TRBJ2-3 TRBV28 CASSSDRSGRTDTQYF TGTGCCAGCAGTAGCGACAGGAGTGGGCGCACAGATACGCAGTATTTT